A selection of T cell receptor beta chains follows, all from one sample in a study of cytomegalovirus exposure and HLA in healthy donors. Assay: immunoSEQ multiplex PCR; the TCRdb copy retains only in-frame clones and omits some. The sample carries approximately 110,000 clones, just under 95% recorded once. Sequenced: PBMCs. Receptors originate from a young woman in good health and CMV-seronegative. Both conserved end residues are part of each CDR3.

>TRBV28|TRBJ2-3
CASSLGATWGQDWDKSTDTQYF
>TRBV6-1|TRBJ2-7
CASSEWFGTSAREQYF
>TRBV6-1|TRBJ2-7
CASSESGGNEQYF
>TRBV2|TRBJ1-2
CASTINYGYTF
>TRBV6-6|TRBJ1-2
CASSNGDFYGYTF
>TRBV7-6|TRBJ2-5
CASSLVYQSSAGETQYF
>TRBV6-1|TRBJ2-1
CASSEGGLSYNEQFF
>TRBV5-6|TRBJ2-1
CASSEAGTGTYNEQFF
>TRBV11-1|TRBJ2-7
CASSGVGSSYEQYF
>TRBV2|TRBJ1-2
CASSGRQAYTF
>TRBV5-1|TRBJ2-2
CASSTGGSITGELFF
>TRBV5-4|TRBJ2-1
CASSFGTGSYNEQFF
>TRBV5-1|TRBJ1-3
CASSAGAAGNTIYF
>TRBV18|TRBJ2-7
CASSPSETMDLLYF
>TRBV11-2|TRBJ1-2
CASSRRTGGNYGYTF
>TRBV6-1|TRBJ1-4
CASSEWGTGEEKLFF
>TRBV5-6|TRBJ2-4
CASSTGGLDIQYF
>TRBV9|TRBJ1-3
CASSTSDRSSGNTIYF
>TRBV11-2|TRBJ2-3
CASSLRTDTQYF
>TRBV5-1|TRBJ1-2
CASSLGGYGYTF
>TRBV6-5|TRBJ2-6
CASSGSGANVLTF
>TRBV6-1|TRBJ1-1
CASSEALTQMNTEAFF
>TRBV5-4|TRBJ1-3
CASSFSGLSGNTIYF
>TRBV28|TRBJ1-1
CASSPQGEAFF
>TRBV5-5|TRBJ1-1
CASSRDRGVAFF
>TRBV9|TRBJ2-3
CASSVGEGQWTDTQYF
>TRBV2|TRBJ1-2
CASSETGHGYTF
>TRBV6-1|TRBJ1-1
CASSAGVNTEAFF
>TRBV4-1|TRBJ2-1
CASSQAADNEQFF
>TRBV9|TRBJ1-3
CASSVSPLGNTIYF
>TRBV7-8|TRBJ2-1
CASSRTVNEQFF
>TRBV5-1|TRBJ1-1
CASSLAAHRGNTEAFF
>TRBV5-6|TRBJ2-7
CASSATERYEQYF
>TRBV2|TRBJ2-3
CASSVSGGRAHTQYF
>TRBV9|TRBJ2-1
CASSVVSGLARPNEQFF
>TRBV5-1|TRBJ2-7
CASRTLGSSYEQYF
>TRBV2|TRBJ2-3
CASVGGDPDTQYF
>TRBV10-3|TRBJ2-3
CAISEGGLAGGDTQYF
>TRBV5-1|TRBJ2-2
CASSLSGGKNTGELFF
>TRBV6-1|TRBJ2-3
CASSPLSGGTDTQYF
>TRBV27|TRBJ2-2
CASSSDRGRTGELFF
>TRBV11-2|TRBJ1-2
CASSLHRGRGYTF
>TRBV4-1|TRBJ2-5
CASSPLHQTEDLQETQYF
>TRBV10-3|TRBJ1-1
CAIRRGGALGDTEAFF
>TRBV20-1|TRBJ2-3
CSAVQGDTQYF
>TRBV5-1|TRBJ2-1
CASSLGGAGGHGEQFF
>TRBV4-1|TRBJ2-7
CASSQHPAGTSGEQYF
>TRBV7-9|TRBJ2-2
CASSTLTVELFF
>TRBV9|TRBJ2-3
CASSVTGTTDTQYF
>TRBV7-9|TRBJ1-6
CASSDWTGERSPLHF
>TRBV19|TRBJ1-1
CASSINRDREAFF
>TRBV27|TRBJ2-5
CASSLRGSETQYF
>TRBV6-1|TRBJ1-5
CASSGQGAAGQPQHF